This T cell receptor (beta chain) was sequenced for a study of post-analysis software for immune sequencing data. Study-level results: Patients showed TRBV5-6, TRBV5-1 and TRBV20-1 among several TRBV segments more frequent than in controls.

The TCR beta cDNA libraries contained unique molecular identifiers. MiXCR was run by TCRdb on the PCR reads, yielding one entry per CDR3 protein. The top ten clones hold about 12% of a sample with approximately 440,000 distinct CDR3 sequences, 40% to 55% of them seen once. As regards this clonotype: The antigen is not known.

Germline V gene lookup returns CDR1 SGDLS and CDR2 YYNGEE. The CDR3 contains 13 residues. V was pared by 0 bases and J by 7 bases, with 8 bases between. V is TRBV9 and J is TRBJ1-5; D remains ambiguous. Sequencing was carried out using blood. This TCR was recovered from a girl aged 10 to 17 with multiple sclerosis. CDR3 DNA sequence: TGTGCCAGCAGCGTAGCCGGCGGCCAGCCCCAGCATTTT. Translation: CASSVAGGQPQHF.